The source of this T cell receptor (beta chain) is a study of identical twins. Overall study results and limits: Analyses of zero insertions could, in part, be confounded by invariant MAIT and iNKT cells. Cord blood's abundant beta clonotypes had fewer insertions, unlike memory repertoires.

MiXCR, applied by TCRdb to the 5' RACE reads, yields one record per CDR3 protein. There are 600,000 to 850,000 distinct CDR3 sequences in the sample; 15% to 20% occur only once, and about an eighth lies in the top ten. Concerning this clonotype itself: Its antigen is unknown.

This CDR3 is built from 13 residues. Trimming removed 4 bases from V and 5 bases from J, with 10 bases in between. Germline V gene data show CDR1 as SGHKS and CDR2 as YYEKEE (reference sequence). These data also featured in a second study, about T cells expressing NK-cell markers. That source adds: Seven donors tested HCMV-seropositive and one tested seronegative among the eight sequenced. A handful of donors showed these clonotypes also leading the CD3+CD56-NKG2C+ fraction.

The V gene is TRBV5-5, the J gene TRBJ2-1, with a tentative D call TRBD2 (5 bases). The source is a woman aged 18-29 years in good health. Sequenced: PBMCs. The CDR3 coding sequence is TGTGCCAGCAGCCCCGGGGTTGACAATGAGCAGTTCTTC. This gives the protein CASSPGVDNEQFF.